The 9 T cell receptor beta chains below were found in one sample sequenced in a study of CD8+CD57+ T cells in acquired aplastic anemia. TCR beta VDJ and CDR3 profiles were obtained from a genomic DNA template. TCRdb analysed the reads with MiXCR anew, one entry per CDR3 protein. The table has approximately 58,000 distinct CDR3 sequences, approximately 54% seen once. Patients chosen for sequencing had CD8+CD57+ cells that had expanded, as shown by flow cytometry. The sequenced material came from sorted CD4+, CD8+, or CD8+CD57+ T cells (not recorded which) from PBMCs. These receptors came from a human donor with aplastic anemia.

The V and J genes are TRBV24-1 and TRBJ2-7, with D possibly matching TRBD1 (6 bases). This CDR3 has 14 residues. Germline V CDR1 and CDR2: KGHDR, SFDVKD. V dropped 2 bases and J dropped 5 bases, with 12 bases sitting between them. The DNA of the CDR3 is TGTGCCACCAGTGATTCAGGGGACACGGACGAGCAGTACGTC. Its translation: CATSDSGDTDEQYV.

In this sample, this clonotype turned up many times. The gene calls are TRBV12-3 or TRBV12-4 and TRBJ2-7, with 8 bases aligning to TRBD1. The CDR3 has 13 amino acids. The V gene end was trimmed by 3 bases and the J gene end by 3 bases; junction bases not matched to a gene: 1. CDR3 sequence (DNA): TGTGCCAGCAGTTTCGGACAGGGCTACGAGCAGTACTTC. It encodes CASSFGQGYEQYF.

This chain connects TRBV10-3 to TRBJ2-3; no clear D. V was cut by 2 bases and J by 2 bases, with 5 bases left in between. CDR3 length: 13 residues. The germline V gene has CDR1 ENHRY and CDR2 SYGVKD. CDR3 in DNA: TGTGCCATCAGTGAGCCTAACACAGATACGCAGTATTTT. Its protein product is CAISEPNTDTQYF.

The chain employs TRBV29-1 and TRBJ1-2; 7 nucleotides agree with TRBD1. CDR3 size: 13 residues. Germline-derived CDR1 and CDR2 are SQVTM and ANQGSEA. V lost 4 bases to trimming and J lost 6 bases; unmatched junction nucleotides: 8. CDR3 loop: CSVVGDRADGYTF. CDR3 DNA: TGCAGCGTTGTGGGTGACAGGGCGGATGGCTACACCTTC.

This clonotype was counted once. The V gene is TRBV29-1, the J gene TRBJ2-3; TRBD2 agrees at 7 bases. This CDR3 comprises 13 residues. Germline V gene lookup returns CDR1 SQVTM and CDR2 ANQGSEA. Trimming removed 4 bases from V and 1 base from J; junction bases left unmatched: 2. The CDR3: CSVVRGGTDTQYF. DNA of the CDR3: TGCAGCGTTGTTCGGGGGGGCACAGATACGCAGTATTTT.

V usage is TRBV9 and J usage is TRBJ2-7; 9 bases agree with TRBD2. Germline trimming cut 0 bases from V and 4 bases from J; bases unmatched to any gene: 5. Germline V gene sequence: CDR1 SGDLS, CDR2 YYNGEE. CDR3 length: 15 residues. CDR3 residues: CASSVGLAGEYEQYF. In nucleotides, the CDR3 is TGTGCCAGCAGCGTAGGATTAGCGGGGGAATACGAGCAGTACTTC.

There are many counts of this clonotype. The chain combines TRBV11-3 with TRBJ2-7; TRBD1 or TRBD2 may be the D gene (5 bases each). The germline V and J ends were trimmed by 3 bases and 3 bases, with 9 bases remaining between them. CDR1 and CDR2 (germline): SGHNT, YENEEA. The CDR3 spans 13 residues. CDR3 sequence reads: CASSLGRSYEQYF. For the CDR3, the DNA is TGTGCCAGCAGCTTGGGACGGAGCTACGAGCAGTACTTC.

This clonotype appeared once. The CDR3 sequence is CASRLDRGEGTF. CDR3 bases: TGTGCCAGCAGGCTGGACAGGGGAGAGGGCACCTTC. V is TRBV6-1 and J is TRBJ1-2; 9 nucleotides align to TRBD1. Germline assignment: CDR1 MNHNS and CDR2 SASEGT. V lost 6 bases, J lost 13 bases, and 9 bases stayed unmatched. This CDR3 has 12 residues.

On this clonotype: A single base separates this from a much larger clone, so it may be a read error. The chain uses TRBV27 and TRBJ2-7; no reliable D call. CDR1 is MNHEY, CDR2 SMNVEV, per germline (reference sequence). CDR3 length: 13 amino acids. The CDR3, as DNA: TGTGCCAGCAGTATCAGCGACAACTACGAGCGGTACTTC. Its protein is CASSISDNYERYF.